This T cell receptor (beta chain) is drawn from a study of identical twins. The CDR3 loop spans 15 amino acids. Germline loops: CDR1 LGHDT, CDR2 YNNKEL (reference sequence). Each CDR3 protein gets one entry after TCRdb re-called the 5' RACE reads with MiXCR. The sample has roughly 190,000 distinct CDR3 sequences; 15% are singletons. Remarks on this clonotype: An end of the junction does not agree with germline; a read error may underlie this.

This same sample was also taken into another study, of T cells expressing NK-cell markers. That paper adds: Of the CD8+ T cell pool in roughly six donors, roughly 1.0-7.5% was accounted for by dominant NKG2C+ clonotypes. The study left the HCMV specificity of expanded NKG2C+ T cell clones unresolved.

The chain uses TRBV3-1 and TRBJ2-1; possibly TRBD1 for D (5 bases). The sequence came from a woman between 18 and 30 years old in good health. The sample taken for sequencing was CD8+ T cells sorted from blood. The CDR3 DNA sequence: TGTGCCACCAGCCAAGAAGCAGGGCTAAACAATGAGCAGTTCTTC. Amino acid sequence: CATSQEAGLNNEQFF.